This T cell receptor (beta chain) was sequenced for a study of cytomegalovirus exposure and HLA in healthy donors. Germline CDR1 and CDR2: SGHRS and YFSETQ. CDR3 length: 16 residues. V gave up 0 bases and J gave up 4 bases; unmatched junction bases: 8. General study points: As a later analysis showed, several of the most significant clusters appeared to be linked to common viral pathogens. Cytomegalovirus status was reportedly diagnosed by the classifier with high specificity and sensitivity. Three chains linked to CMV were shown in vitro to be specific for CMV antigens. Rarity held for most TCR sequences, but there were some public TCRs that occurred in many donors.

Primers for the PCR totalled 60 Vbeta and 13 Jbeta. Libraries were prepared by immunoSEQ multiplex PCR; TCRdb keeps only in-frame clonotypes and omits some of them. The sample lists 60,000 to 65,000 clones; less than 75% were seen once. This clone was seen just once. Its antigen is still unknown. The sample taken for sequencing was PBMCs. The J gene is TRBJ2-3, the V gene TRBV5-1, with 7 bases aligning to TRBD2. The receptor was derived from a man aged 45-65 years in good health and CMV-seropositive. The DNA for the CDR3 is TGCGCCAGCAGCTTGGCCAGGGTGGGGGGGGCAGATACGCAGTATTTT. It specifies CASSLARVGGADTQYF.